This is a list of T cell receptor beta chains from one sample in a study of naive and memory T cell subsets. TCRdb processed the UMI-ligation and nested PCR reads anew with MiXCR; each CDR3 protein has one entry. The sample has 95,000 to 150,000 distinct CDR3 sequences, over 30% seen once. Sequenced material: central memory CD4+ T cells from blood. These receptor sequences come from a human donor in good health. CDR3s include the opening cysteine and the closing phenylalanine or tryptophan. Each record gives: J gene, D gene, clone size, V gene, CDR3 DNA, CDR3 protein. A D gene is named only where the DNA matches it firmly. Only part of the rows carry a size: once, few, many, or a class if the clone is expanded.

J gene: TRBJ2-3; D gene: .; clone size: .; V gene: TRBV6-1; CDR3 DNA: TGTGCCAGCAGTATTTCTTGGGACGGAGACACAGATACGCAGTATTTT; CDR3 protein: CASSISWDGDTDTQYF
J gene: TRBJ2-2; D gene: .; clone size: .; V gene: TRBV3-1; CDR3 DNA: TGTGCCAGCAGCCAGCATACCGGGGCGGCCACCGGGGAGCTGTTTTTT; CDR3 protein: CASSQHTGAATGELFF
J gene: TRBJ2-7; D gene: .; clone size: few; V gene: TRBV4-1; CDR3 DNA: TGCGCCAGCAGCCTACAGCTATTGGGAAACTACGAGCAGTACTTC; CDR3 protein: CASSLQLLGNYEQYF
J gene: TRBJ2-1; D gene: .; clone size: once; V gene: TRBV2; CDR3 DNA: TGTGCCAGCACCGAGGGAGGGGGCAATGAGCAGTTCTTC; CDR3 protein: CASTEGGGNEQFF
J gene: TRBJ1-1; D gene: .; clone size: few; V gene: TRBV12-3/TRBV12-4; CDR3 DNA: TGTGCCAGCACTCTACGAGGTGGTACGGGCACTGAAGCTTTCTTT; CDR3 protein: CASTLRGGTGTEAFF
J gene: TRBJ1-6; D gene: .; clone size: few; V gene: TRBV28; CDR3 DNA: TGTGCCAGCAGTTTTCAGAATTCACCCCTCCACTTT; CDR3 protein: CASSFQNSPLHF
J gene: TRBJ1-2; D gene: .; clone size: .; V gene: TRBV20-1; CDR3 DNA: TGCAGTGCTAGAGATACTGACAGGAGTTTTAACTATGGCTACACCTTC; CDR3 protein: CSARDTDRSFNYGYTF
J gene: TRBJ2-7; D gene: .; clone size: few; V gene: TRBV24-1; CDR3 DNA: TGTGCCACCAGTGCCGGGAGTTACGAGCAGTACTTC; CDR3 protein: CATSAGSYEQYF
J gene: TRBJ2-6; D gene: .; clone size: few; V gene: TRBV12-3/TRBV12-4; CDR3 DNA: TGTGCCAGCAGGGGTTACTCTGGGGCCAACGTCCTGACTTTC; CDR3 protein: CASRGYSGANVLTF
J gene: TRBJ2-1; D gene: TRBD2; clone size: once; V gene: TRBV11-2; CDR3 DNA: TGTGCCAGCAGCTTAGGACTAGCGAGCCGCAATGAGCAGTTCTTC; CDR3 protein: CASSLGLASRNEQFF